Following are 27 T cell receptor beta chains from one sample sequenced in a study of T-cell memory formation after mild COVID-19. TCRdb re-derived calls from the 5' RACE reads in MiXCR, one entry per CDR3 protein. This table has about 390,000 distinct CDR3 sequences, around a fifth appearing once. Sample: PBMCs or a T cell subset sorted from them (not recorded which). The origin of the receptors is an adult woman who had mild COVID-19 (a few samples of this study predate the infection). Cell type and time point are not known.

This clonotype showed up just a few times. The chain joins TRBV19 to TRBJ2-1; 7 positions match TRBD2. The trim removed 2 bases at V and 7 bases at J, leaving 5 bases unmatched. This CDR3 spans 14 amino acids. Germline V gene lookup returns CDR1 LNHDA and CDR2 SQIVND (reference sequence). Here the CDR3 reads CASSISGTGNEQFF. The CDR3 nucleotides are TGTGCCAGTAGTATAAGCGGGACCGGTAATGAGCAGTTCTTC.

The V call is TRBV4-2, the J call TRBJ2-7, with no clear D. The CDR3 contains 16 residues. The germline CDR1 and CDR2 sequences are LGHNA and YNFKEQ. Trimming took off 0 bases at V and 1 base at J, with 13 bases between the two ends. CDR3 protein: CASSQDPPMGSYEQYF. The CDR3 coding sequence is TGTGCCAGCAGCCAAGACCCACCGATGGGTTCCTACGAGCAGTACTTC.

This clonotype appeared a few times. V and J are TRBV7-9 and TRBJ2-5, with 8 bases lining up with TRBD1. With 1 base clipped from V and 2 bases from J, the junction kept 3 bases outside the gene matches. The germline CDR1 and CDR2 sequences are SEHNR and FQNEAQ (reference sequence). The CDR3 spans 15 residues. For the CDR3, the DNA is TGTGCCAGCAGCTTAGGCTACAGGGGGCAAGAGACCCAGTACTTC. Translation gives CASSLGYRGQETQYF.

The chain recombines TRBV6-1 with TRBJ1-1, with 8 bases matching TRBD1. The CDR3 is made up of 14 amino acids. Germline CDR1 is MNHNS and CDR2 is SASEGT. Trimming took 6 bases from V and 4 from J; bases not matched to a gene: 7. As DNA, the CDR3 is TGTGCCAGCAGGGTCTCCGGGACAGGCACTGAAGCTTTCTTT. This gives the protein CASRVSGTGTEAFF.

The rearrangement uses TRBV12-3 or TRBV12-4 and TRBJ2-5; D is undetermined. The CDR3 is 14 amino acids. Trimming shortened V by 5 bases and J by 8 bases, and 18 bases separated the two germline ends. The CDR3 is CASSPDVGPGTQYF. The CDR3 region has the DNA TGTGCCAGCAGTCCCGACGTGGGCCCCGGAACCCAGTACTTC.

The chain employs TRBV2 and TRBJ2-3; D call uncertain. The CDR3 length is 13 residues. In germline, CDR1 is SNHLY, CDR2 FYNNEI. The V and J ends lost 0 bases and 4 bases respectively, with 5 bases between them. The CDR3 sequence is CASSEAPADTQYF. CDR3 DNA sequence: TGTGCCAGCAGTGAAGCTCCGGCAGATACGCAGTATTTT.

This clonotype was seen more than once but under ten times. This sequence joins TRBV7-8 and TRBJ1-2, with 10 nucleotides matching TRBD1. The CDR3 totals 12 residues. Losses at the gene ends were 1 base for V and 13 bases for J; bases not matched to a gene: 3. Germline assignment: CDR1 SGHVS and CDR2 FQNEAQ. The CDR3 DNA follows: TGTGCCAGCAGCTTAGGACAGGGGGCAGGCACCTTC. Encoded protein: CASSLGQGAGTF. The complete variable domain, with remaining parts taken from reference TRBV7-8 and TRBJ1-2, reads GAGVSQSPRYKVAKRGQDVALRCDPISGHVSLFWYQQALGQGPEFLTYFQNEAQLDKSGLPSDRFFAERPEGSVSTLKIQRTQQEDSAVYLCASSLGQGAGTFGSGTRLTVV.

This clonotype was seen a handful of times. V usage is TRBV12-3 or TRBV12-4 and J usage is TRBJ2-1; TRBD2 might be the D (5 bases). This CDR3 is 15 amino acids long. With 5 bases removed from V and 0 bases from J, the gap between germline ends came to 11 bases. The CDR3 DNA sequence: TGTGCCAGCAGTCCCTTAGGGAGCTCCTACAATGAGCAGTTCTTC. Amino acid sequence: CASSPLGSSYNEQFF.

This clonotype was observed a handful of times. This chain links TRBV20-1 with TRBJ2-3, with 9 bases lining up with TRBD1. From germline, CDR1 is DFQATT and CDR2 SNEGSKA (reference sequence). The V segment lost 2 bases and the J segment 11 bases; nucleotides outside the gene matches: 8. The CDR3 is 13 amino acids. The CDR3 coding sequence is TGCAGTGCTAGATTGTGGGGACAGGGCGTGCAGTATTTT. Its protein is CSARLWGQGVQYF.

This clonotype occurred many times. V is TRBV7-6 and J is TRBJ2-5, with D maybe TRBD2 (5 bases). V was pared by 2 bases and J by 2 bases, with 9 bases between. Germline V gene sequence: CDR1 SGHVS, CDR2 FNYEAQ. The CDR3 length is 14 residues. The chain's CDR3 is CASSLSGRQETQYF. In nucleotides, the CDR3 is TGTGCCAGCAGCTTAAGCGGCCGACAAGAGACCCAGTACTTC.

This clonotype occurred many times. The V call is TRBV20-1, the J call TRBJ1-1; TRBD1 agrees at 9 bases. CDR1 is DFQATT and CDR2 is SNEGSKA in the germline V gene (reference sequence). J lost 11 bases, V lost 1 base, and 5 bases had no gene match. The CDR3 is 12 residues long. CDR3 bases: TGCAGTGCTAGAGGGTCGGGGACAGGGGCTTTCTTT. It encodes CSARGSGTGAFF.

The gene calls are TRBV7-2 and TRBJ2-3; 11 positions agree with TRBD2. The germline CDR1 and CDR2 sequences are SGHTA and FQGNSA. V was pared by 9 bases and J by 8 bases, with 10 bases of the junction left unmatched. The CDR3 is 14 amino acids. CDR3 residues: CASREGLAEPTQYF. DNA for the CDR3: TGTGCCAGTCGCGAGGGACTAGCGGAGCCTACGCAGTATTTT.

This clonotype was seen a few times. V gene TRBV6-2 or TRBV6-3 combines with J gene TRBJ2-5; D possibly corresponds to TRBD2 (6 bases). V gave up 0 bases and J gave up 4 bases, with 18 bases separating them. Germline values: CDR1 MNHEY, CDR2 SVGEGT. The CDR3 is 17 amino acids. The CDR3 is CASSYSIAELSGETQYF. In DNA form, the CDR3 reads TGTGCCAGCAGTTACTCGATAGCGGAGCTCTCCGGAGAGACCCAGTACTTC.

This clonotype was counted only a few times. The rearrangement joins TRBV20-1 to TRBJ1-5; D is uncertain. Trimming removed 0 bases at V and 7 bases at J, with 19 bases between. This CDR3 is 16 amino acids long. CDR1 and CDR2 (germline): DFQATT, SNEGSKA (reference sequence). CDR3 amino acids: CSARDVSSPTEQPQHF. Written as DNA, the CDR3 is TGCAGTGCTAGAGATGTTTCATCCCCGACGGAGCAGCCCCAGCATTTT.

As DNA, the CDR3 is TGCAGTGCTAGAGACCGCGGGTGGGGGGGCCGATCGTACGAGCAGTACTTC. Translation: CSARDRGWGGRSYEQYF. The chain joins TRBV20-1 to TRBJ2-7; D is possibly TRBD2 (7 bases). CDR3 length: 17 amino acids. V lost 0 bases to trimming and J lost 4 bases, with 22 bases between them. Germline CDR1 reads DFQATT; CDR2 reads SNEGSKA (reference sequence).

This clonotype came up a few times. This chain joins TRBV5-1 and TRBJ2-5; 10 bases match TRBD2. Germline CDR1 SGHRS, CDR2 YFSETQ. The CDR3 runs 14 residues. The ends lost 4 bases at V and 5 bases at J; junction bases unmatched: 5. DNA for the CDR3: TGCGCCAGCAGCGAGGGGACTAGCGTTGAGACCCAGTACTTC. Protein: CASSEGTSVETQYF.

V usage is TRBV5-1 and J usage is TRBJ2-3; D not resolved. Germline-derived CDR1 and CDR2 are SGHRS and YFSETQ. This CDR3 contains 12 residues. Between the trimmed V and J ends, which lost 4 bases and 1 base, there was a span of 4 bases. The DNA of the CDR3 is TGCGCCAGCAGCGAGGGCACAGATACGCAGTATTTT. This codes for CASSEGTDTQYF.

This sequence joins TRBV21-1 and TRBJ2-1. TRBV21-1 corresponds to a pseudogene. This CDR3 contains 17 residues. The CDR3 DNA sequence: TGTGCCAGCAGCGTAGATCTTCTGAGGAGCTCCTACAATGAGCAGTTCTTC. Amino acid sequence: CASSVDLLRSSYNEQFF.

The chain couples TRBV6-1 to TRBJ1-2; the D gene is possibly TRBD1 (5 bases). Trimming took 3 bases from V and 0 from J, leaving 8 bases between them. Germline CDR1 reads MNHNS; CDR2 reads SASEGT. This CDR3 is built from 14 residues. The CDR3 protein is CASSEGGTNYGYTF. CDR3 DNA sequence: TGTGCCAGCAGTGAGGGGGGGACTAACTATGGCTACACCTTC.

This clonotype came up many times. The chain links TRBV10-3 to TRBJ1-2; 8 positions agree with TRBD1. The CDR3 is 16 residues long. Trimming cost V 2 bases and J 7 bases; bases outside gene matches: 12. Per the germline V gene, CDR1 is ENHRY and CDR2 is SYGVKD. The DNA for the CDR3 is TGTGCCATCAGTGAGCCCCTTGGACAGGGTAGAGGTGGCTACACCTTC. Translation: CAISEPLGQGRGGYTF.

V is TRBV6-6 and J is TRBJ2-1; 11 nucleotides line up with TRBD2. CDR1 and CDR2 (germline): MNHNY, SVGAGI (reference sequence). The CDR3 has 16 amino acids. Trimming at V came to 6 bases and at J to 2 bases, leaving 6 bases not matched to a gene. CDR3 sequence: CASRSGLAGTYNEQFF. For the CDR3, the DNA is TGTGCCAGCAGATCCGGACTAGCGGGTACCTACAATGAGCAGTTCTTC.

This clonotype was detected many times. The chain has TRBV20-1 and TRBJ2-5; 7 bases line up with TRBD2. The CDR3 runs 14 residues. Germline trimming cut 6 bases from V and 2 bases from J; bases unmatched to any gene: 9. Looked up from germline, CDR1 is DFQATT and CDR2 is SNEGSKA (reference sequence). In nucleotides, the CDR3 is TGCAGTGCCAACTCGGGAGGCAAACAAGAGACCCAGTACTTC. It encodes CSANSGGKQETQYF.

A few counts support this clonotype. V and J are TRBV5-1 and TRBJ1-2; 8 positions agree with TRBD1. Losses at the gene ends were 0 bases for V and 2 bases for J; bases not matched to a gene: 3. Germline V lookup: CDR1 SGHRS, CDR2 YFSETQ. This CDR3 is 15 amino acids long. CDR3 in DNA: TGCGCCAGCAGCTTGGATGGGGACAGGAACTATGGCTACACCTTC. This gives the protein CASSLDGDRNYGYTF.

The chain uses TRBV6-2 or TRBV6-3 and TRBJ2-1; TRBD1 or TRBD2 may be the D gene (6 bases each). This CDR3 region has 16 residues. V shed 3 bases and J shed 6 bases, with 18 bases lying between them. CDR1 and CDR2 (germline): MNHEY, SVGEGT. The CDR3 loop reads CASSYPTRGVANEQFF. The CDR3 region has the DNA TGTGCCAGCAGTTATCCGACTAGGGGGGTCGCCAATGAGCAGTTCTTC.

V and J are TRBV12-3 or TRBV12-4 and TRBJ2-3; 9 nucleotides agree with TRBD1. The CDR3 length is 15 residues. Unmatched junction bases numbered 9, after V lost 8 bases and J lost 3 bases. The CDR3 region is CASGRDRVRTDTQYF. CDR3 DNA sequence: TGTGCCAGCGGCCGGGACAGGGTTCGTACAGATACGCAGTATTTT.

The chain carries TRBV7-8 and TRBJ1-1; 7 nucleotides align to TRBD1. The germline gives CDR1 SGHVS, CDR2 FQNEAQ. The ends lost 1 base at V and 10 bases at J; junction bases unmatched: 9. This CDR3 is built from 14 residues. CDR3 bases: TGTGCCAGCAGCTTAGGGACAGGCGGCGACGGAGCTTTCTTT. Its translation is CASSLGTGGDGAFF.

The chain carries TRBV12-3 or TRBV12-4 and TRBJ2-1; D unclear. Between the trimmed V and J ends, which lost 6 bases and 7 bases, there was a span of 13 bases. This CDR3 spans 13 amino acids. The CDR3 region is CASRQTVGNEQFF. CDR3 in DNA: TGTGCCAGCAGACAAACAGTGGGAAATGAGCAGTTCTTC.